This TCR beta chain came from a study of vaccination effects on CD4 cells after COVID-19. With regard to this clone: The antigen is unknown.

Data came from immunoSEQ multiplex PCR; TCRdb stores just in-frame clones and leaves some out. The sample holds 42,000 or so clones, around 70% seen once. In germline, CDR1 is MGHRA, CDR2 YSYEKL. The CDR3 has 18 amino acids. V gave up 1 base and J gave up 0 bases, with 16 bases separating them. Investigators separated out CD4+ T cells once around 10 days of culture had passed. BNT162b2 vaccine or mRNA-1273 vaccine was given to participants in two doses. Vaccinated recipients, who were negative for nucleocapsid antibodies, had no history of SARS-CoV-2 infection. The chain couples TRBV4-1 to TRBJ1-5; weak D call: TRBD1 (5 bases). The source of this sequence is a human donor who received a COVID-19 vaccine. The sample consisted of CD4+ T cells from PBMCs cultured without peptide, taken after COVID-19 vaccination. DNA of the CDR3: TGCGCCAGCAGCCAAGCCATTTGGACACTTAATAGCAATCAGCCCCAGCATTTT. It is translated as CASSQAIWTLNSNQPQHF.